This T cell receptor (beta chain) appears in the sequencing data of a study of early stage breast cancer tumors. Blood replicates held 0.5 ug DNA, tumor or normal breast about 1.5 ug, two each. Some clones are missing from TCRdb's copy, which holds only in-frame ones; the method was immunoSEQ multiplex PCR. Found here are about 50,000 clones, more than 60% of them singletons; the top ten hold less than 4%. The CDR3 spans 15 residues. V was pared by 10 bases and J by 0 bases, with 11 bases of the junction left unmatched. Looked up from germline, CDR1 is SGDLS and CDR2 is YYNGEE. Sequences were obtained from blood. The chain has TRBV9 and TRBJ2-3; TRBD1 agrees at 7 bases. This clonotype was obtained from a person aged 25-39 years with breast cancer. DNA for the CDR3: TGTGCCTCGGGTAGGGGACAGTCTAGCACAGATACGCAGTATTTT. Its translation is CASGRGQSSTDTQYF.